Presented here are 10 T cell receptor beta chains from one specimen sequenced in a study of regulatory T cells in long-lasting Graves disease. CDR3 regions were amplified by Arm-PCR using iRepertoire HTBI primers to build TCR beta libraries. TCRdb fed the multiplex PCR reads into MiXCR, producing one record per CDR3 protein. The sample holds about 220,000 distinct CDR3 sequences; around 19% are singletons and the top ten take over 20%. Documented time point: newly diagnosed GD, antithyroid drugs for less than 3 months. RNA from PBMCs was the source of the TCR library. Sequenced here: peripheral blood mononuclear cells (PBMCs), sampled at new diagnosis, from a patient treated with antithyroid drugs. The receptors derive from a female donor with Graves disease.

In the case of this clonotype: This could be a read error, since a much larger clone is one nucleotide away. The V gene is TRBV7-2, the J gene TRBJ1-3; D remains unclear. This CDR3 contains 15 residues. CDR1 and CDR2 (germline): SGHTA, FQGNSA. CDR3 region: CASGDTRFSGNAIYF. The CDR3 bases are TGTGCCAGCGGAGACACCCGATTCTCTGGAAACGCCATATATTTT.

The rearrangement uses TRBV6-1 and TRBJ2-4; D possibly uses TRBD1 or TRBD2 (5 bases each). The V and J ends lost 7 bases and 8 bases respectively, with 18 bases between them. The CDR3 runs to 14 residues. Germline lookup yields CDR1 MNHNS and CDR2 SASEGT. CDR3: CASKGTGTGDIQYF. The CDR3 DNA sequence: TGTGCCAGCAAAGGGACGGGAACGGGTGACATTCAGTACTTC.

This clonotype was detected ten times or more. The chain employs TRBV7-9 and TRBJ1-4; D remains unclear. From germline, CDR1 is SEHNR and CDR2 FQNEAQ (reference sequence). The CDR3 has 13 residues. Between the trimmed V and J ends, which lost 4 bases and 6 bases, there was a span of 9 bases. The chain's CDR3 is CASSSWVDEKLFF. CDR3 in DNA: TGTGCCAGCAGCTCTTGGGTAGATGAAAAACTGTTTTTT.

This clonotype was seen a few times. The likely explanation is a read error, given a far larger clone one base away. This rearrangement joins TRBV11-2 to TRBJ2-3; no clear D gene. Judging by the DNA end, TRBJ2-1 fits better; the J call may be wrong. Germline CDR1 and CDR2: SGHAT and FQNNGV. The length of the CDR3 is 15 residues. In DNA, the CDR3 is TGTGCCAGCAGTCCCTACCGTCCAGGTTTGAATGAGCAGTTCTTC. This gives the protein CASSPYRPGLNEQFF.

This clonotype was detected ten times or more. This chain connects TRBV7-9 to TRBJ1-1, with 11 bases that match TRBD1. V lost 5 bases and J lost 5; bases outside the gene matches: 1. Looked up from germline, CDR1 is SEHNR and CDR2 is FQNEAQ (reference sequence). This CDR3 has 13 residues. The CDR3 region is CASSGTGGTEAFF. The CDR3 DNA follows: TGTGCCAGCAGCGGGACAGGGGGGACTGAAGCTTTCTTT.

This clonotype was observed at least ten times. This sequence joins TRBV19 and TRBJ2-1, with D perhaps matching TRBD1 or TRBD2 (5 bases each). This CDR3 has 16 amino acids. The ends were cut back, 3 bases at V and 0 bases at J, with 12 bases in the middle. Germline V gene sequence: CDR1 LNHDA, CDR2 SQIVND (reference sequence). CDR3 in DNA: TGTGCCAGTAGTATGGGGGAACGGGCCTCCTACAATGAGCAGTTCTTC. Protein: CASSMGERASYNEQFF.

This clonotype was counted a few times. One junction end does not reproduce the germline sequence, and a read error may be involved. The rearrangement uses TRBV19 and TRBJ1-5; D unclear. Germline V gives CDR1 LNHDA, CDR2 SQIVND (reference sequence). The CDR3 consists of 13 residues. CDR3 bases: TGTGCCAATAGTGGAGACCTCAATCAGCCCCAGCATTTT. Translating it yields CANSGDLNQPQHF.

This clonotype has just one count. The gene calls are TRBV27 and TRBJ2-3; D is uncertain. Trimming took 5 bases from V and 2 from J, leaving 11 bases between them. The CDR3 covers 14 residues. CDR1 is MNHEY and CDR2 is SMNVEV in the germline V gene (reference sequence). CDR3 loop: CASSPRLDTDTQYF. The CDR3 DNA sequence: TGTGCCAGCAGTCCGAGACTCGACACAGATACGCAGTATTTT.

This clonotype was observed a handful of times. This sequence joins TRBV5-5 and TRBJ1-3; D is ambiguous. This CDR3 has 14 amino acids. Germline V gene lookup returns CDR1 SGHKS and CDR2 YYEKEE (reference sequence). Trimming cost V 5 bases and J 4 bases, with 13 bases left between them. CDR3 protein: CASRSYSGGNTIYF. In DNA, the CDR3 is TGTGCCAGCAGATCCTACAGCGGAGGAAACACCATATATTTT. The whole variable domain, remainder taken from reference TRBV5-5 and TRBJ1-3, is DAGVTQSPTHLIKTRGQQVTLRCSPISGHKSVSWYQQVLGQGPQFIFQYYEKEERGRGNFPDRFSARQFPNYSSELNVNALLLGDSALYLCASRSYSGGNTIYFGEGSWLTVV.

This clonotype was picked up many times. The rearrangement links TRBV12-5 to TRBJ1-1; tentatively, D is TRBD1 (5 bases). Germline V CDR1 and CDR2: LGHNT, FRNRAP. The CDR3 has 18 residues. Trimming shortened V by 1 base and J by 3 bases, and 21 bases separated the two germline ends. As DNA, the CDR3 is TGTGCTAGTGGTTTGGGCCGCGGGACCAATCGGAGGTACACTGAAGCTTTCTTT. It is translated as CASGLGRGTNRRYTEAFF.